This entry is about one T cell receptor (beta chain). Its specificity is not known. Naive CD8 isolation took CD45RO-negative cells positively selected for CCR7 and excluded terminally differentiated effector memory CD45RA+ cells. This specimen comes from a study of shared clonotypes between healthy human individuals. The study, taken as a whole, reports: Naive subsets tended to show greater estimated richness than memory subsets. Rarefaction exposed incomplete sorted-subset sequencing despite large depth.

At the deep level, the assay was run. Here immunoSEQ multiplex PCR was the method, and the copy in TCRdb shows in-frame clones only, minus some. The sample comprises about 2 million clones, about 95% of which are singletons, and 1.1% rests with the top ten. V was pared by 0 bases and J by 2 bases, with 8 bases between. Germline V lookup: CDR1 SGHRS, CDR2 YFSETQ. The CDR3 length is 14 residues. This chain links TRBV5-1 with TRBJ1-1; D gene ambiguous. Source material: naive CD8+ T cells sorted from blood. The receptor comes from a man aged 18 to 30 in good health. In DNA form, the CDR3 reads TGCGCCAGCAGCTTGGACGCGGGAAACACTGAAGCTTTCTTT. Translated, it gives CASSLDAGNTEAFF.